This entry lists 17 T cell receptor beta chains sequenced from one sample in a study of tumour-infiltrating T cells in Burkitt lymphoma. Clones were read by immunoSEQ multiplex PCR, and TCRdb kept only the in-frame ones, dropping some. The table records more than 2,000 clones, around 15% of them present only once. Material for sequencing was tumor tissue from a relapse. Source of these receptors: a human donor with relapsed Burkitt lymphoma.

The rearrangement joins TRBV15 to TRBJ1-2, with 8 bases that match TRBD1. After removal of 4 bases from V and 6 bases from J, the junction contained 4 bases not matched to a gene. The CDR3 runs 13 residues. The germline V gene has CDR1 LNHNV and CDR2 YYDKDF (reference sequence). The CDR3 DNA sequence: TGTGCCACCAGCACGAGACAGGGGAATGGCTACACCTTC. Translating gives CATSTRQGNGYTF.

The chain employs TRBV5-1 and TRBJ2-2; no firm D call. Germline values: CDR1 SGHRS, CDR2 YFSETQ. CDR3 length: 16 amino acids. The ends were cut back, 4 bases at V and 1 base at J, with 14 bases in the middle. The CDR3 loop reads CASSHLGRENTGELFF. Here the CDR3 DNA reads TGCGCCAGCAGCCACCTAGGTAGGGAGAACACCGGGGAGCTGTTTTTT.

This chain connects TRBV7-9 to TRBJ2-1; 10 bases agree with TRBD2. The CDR3 is 17 residues long. The trim removed 5 bases at V and 5 bases at J, leaving 12 bases unmatched. Germline V lookup: CDR1 SEHNR, CDR2 FQNEAQ (reference sequence). The CDR3 DNA reads as TGTGCCAGCAGCCCAATGGGCTGGACTAGCGGAAACAATGAGCAGTTCTTC. Translated, it gives CASSPMGWTSGNNEQFF.

The V call is TRBV21-1, the J call TRBJ2-5; the tabulated D call, TRBD2, remains unverified against the DNA. TRBV21-1 is a listed pseudogene. The CDR3 is 15 residues long. The CDR3 coding sequence is TGTGCCAGCAGCAAAAGGAGACGGGGGGGGGAGACCCAGTACTTC. Translated: CASSKRRRGGETQYF.

The CDR3 reads CAWRTYRETQYF. For the CDR3, the DNA is TGTGCCTGGAGGACCTACCGGGAGACCCAGTACTTC. The chain joins TRBV30 to TRBJ2-5; D not resolved. CDR3 length equals 12 residues. V was cut by 3 bases and J by 5 bases, with 10 bases left in between. CDR1 GTSNPN and CDR2 SVGIG come from the germline V gene (reference sequence).

The rearrangement joins TRBV7-3 to TRBJ2-1; 7 bases line up with TRBD1. J was trimmed by 7 bases and V by 6 bases; bases with no gene match: 3. Germline V CDR1 and CDR2: SGHTA, FQGTGA. The CDR3 runs 12 residues. CDR3: CASSPQGNEQFF. CDR3 bases: TGTGCCAGCAGTCCACAGGGGAATGAGCAGTTCTTC.

V and J are TRBV27 and TRBJ2-7; no definite D call. Germline-derived CDR1 and CDR2 are MNHEY and SMNVEV (reference sequence). The CDR3 sequence is 14 residues long. V lost 3 bases and J lost 0, with 9 bases in between. The CDR3 sequence is CASSLGGSSYEQYF. Written as DNA, the CDR3 is TGTGCCAGCAGTTTGGGCGGTAGCTCCTACGAGCAGTACTTC.

This clone came up once. The chain employs TRBV5-1 and TRBJ2-5; D is ambiguous. The J call may be faulty, since TRBJ2-7 better matches the DNA end. Germline CDR1 and CDR2: SGHRS and YFSETQ. This CDR3 region has 15 residues. As DNA, the CDR3 is TGCGCCAGCAGCTCCCCCCTTGGTCCGTCCTACGAGCAGTACTTC. As protein: CASSSPLGPSYEQYF.

The chain has TRBV30 and TRBJ1-5, with no clear D. Germline V gene data show CDR1 as GTSNPN and CDR2 as SVGIG (reference sequence). There are 18 residues in the CDR3. With 3 bases removed from V and 3 bases from J, the gap between germline ends came to 24 bases. The CDR3, as DNA: TGTGCCTGGAGGGCCCCAGCTAGTTTGCCCCTCCTCAATCAGCCCCAGCATTTT. Translating it yields CAWRAPASLPLLNQPQHF.

This chain connects TRBV7-8 to TRBJ2-3; D ambiguous. This CDR3 comprises 15 residues. Germline V gives CDR1 SGHVS, CDR2 FQNEAQ. Trimming left V 1 base short and J 1 base short, with 9 bases between. CDR3 DNA sequence: TGTGCCAGCAGCTTAGAGGTGCGGCGCACAGATACGCAGTATTTT. Amino acid sequence: CASSLEVRRTDTQYF.

This clone was counted between two and nine times. The gene calls are TRBV9 and TRBJ2-3, with no clear D. The CDR3 has 13 residues. Germline loops: CDR1 SGDLS, CDR2 YYNGEE. Trimming cost V 3 bases and J 0 bases, with 5 bases left between them. The CDR3 nucleotides are TGTGCCAGCAGCGCCTCTAGCACAGATACGCAGTATTTT. Its translation: CASSASSTDTQYF.

This clone turned up a few times. The J gene is TRBJ1-4, the V gene TRBV6-5; the match to TRBD1 covers 9 bases. Germline V gives CDR1 MNHEY, CDR2 SVGAGI. This CDR3 region has 14 residues. V lost 5 bases to trimming and J lost 14 bases; unmatched junction nucleotides: 12. In nucleotides, the CDR3 is TGTGCCAGCAGTCCTCCGGGACAGGGAAATCGCCTGTTTTTT. Translated, it gives CASSPPGQGNRLFF.

About this clone itself: The missing conserved phenylalanine or tryptophan at the end of this CDR3 makes a read error likely. This chain uses TRBV30 with TRBJ1-3; no reliable D call. The ends were cut back, 6 bases at V and 2 bases at J, with 17 bases in the middle. The CDR3 consists of 15 residues. The germline V gene encodes CDR1 GTSNPN and CDR2 SVGIG (reference sequence). CDR3 in DNA: TGTGCCTGTCTTACAGCTCCGCTGGCTGGAAACACCATATATGTT. Protein product: CACLTAPLAGNTIYV.

On this clone itself: This sample includes further DNA sequences coding for the same CDR3. This chain uses TRBV5-4 with TRBJ2-4; tentative D call: TRBD1 (5 bases). This CDR3 has 16 residues. Germline assignment: CDR1 SGHNT and CDR2 YYREEE (reference sequence). V lost 4 bases and J 0 bases, leaving 14 bases between the germline ends. The CDR3 DNA sequence: TGTGCCAGCAGCGCCCAGGACACTATAGCCAAAAACATTCAGTACTTC. It codes for CASSAQDTIAKNIQYF.

The gene calls are TRBV6-5 and TRBJ1-2, with 8 bases that match TRBD1. Germline V gene data show CDR1 as MNHEY and CDR2 as SVGAGI. This CDR3 region has 15 residues. Losses at the gene ends were 2 bases for V and 3 bases for J; bases not matched to a gene: 5. The DNA of the CDR3 is TGTGCCAGCAGTTACCGGCAGGGGGCTTACTATGGCTACACCTTC. Amino acids: CASSYRQGAYYGYTF.

The V call is TRBV7-6, the J call TRBJ2-3; D not certain. Germline V lookup: CDR1 SGHVS, CDR2 FNYEAQ. V was pared by 5 bases and J by 10 bases, with 13 bases between. The CDR3 extends over 12 amino acids. In DNA, the CDR3 is TGTGCCAGCAGCCCCGAAGCGATTCCGCAGTATTTT. This translates into CASSPEAIPQYF.

The chain carries TRBV5-5 and TRBJ2-2; a possible D gene is TRBD1 (5 bases). Trimming stripped 3 bases from V and 1 base from J, with 10 bases between. This CDR3 is 15 amino acids long. Germline values: CDR1 SGHKS, CDR2 YYEKEE (reference sequence). Here the CDR3 DNA reads TGTGCCAGCAGCTGGCGGCAGGGGAACACCGGGGAGCTGTTTTTT. This encodes CASSWRQGNTGELFF.